These T cell receptor beta chains were read from a single sample in a study of vaccination effects on CD4 cells after COVID-19. These TCRs' antigens remain unknown. TCRdb keeps only in-frame clones here, not all; method: immunoSEQ multiplex PCR. There are under 35,000 clones in the sample; 55% to 70% occur only once, and about 8.7% lies in the top ten. The input for sequencing was CD4+ T cells from PBMCs cultured with SARS-CoV-2 spike peptides, taken after COVID-19 vaccination. The receptors originated from a human donor who received a COVID-19 vaccine. Both conserved end residues are part of each CDR3. Fields, in order: J gene, D gene, V gene, clone size, CDR3 DNA, CDR3 protein. D genes are given only for firm matches. Some rows have no size entry. The others give once, few or many, or a class for an expanded clone.

j_call: TRBJ1-1; d_call: NA; v_call: TRBV30; clone_size: few; cdr3_nt: TGTGCCTGGAAAAAATCTGGGACCCCACTGGGAGCTTTCTTT; cdr3_aa: CAWKKSGTPLGAFF
j_call: TRBJ1-5; d_call: NA; v_call: TRBV30; clone_size: NA; cdr3_nt: TGTGCCTGGAGTGTACACGGGGGACAGCCCCAGCATTTT; cdr3_aa: CAWSVHGGQPQHF
j_call: TRBJ2-1; d_call: NA; v_call: TRBV2; clone_size: few; cdr3_nt: TGTGCCAGCAGTAGGGACTCAAACTACAATGAGCAGTTCTTC; cdr3_aa: CASSRDSNYNEQFF
j_call: TRBJ2-7; d_call: TRBD2; v_call: TRBV18; clone_size: NA; cdr3_nt: TGTGCCAGCTCCCAGATAGCGGGGGGAACCTACGAGCAGTACTTC; cdr3_aa: CASSQIAGGTYEQYF
j_call: TRBJ2-1; d_call: NA; v_call: TRBV2; clone_size: NA; cdr3_nt: TGTGCCAGCAGTGAAAAACTTGGGAAACAGGGCGCCTCCAATGAGCAGTTCTTC; cdr3_aa: CASSEKLGKQGASNEQFF
j_call: TRBJ2-1; d_call: TRBD2; v_call: TRBV5-5; clone_size: NA; cdr3_nt: TGTGCCAGCAGCGGGGATAGCACGGGAGGGGTCTACAATGAGCAGTTCTTC; cdr3_aa: CASSGDSTGGVYNEQFF
j_call: TRBJ1-1; d_call: TRBD1; v_call: TRBV27; clone_size: NA; cdr3_nt: TGTGCCAGCAGTTCTATATTCCAACAGGGGGGGAACACTGAAGCTTTCTTT; cdr3_aa: CASSSIFQQGGNTEAFF
j_call: TRBJ2-4; d_call: TRBD1; v_call: TRBV24-1; clone_size: NA; cdr3_nt: TGTGCCACCAGTGACGCTGGACAGGAAAACATTCAGTACTTC; cdr3_aa: CATSDAGQENIQYF
j_call: TRBJ2-3; d_call: TRBD1; v_call: TRBV29-1; clone_size: once; cdr3_nt: TGCAGCGTTTCAGGACAGGTCGCAGATACGCAGTATTTT; cdr3_aa: CSVSGQVADTQYF
j_call: TRBJ2-2; d_call: TRBD2; v_call: TRBV5-1; clone_size: NA; cdr3_nt: TGCGCCAGCAGCTTTTGGAGACTAGCGGGAAGAAACACCGGGGAGCTGTTTTTT; cdr3_aa: CASSFWRLAGRNTGELFF
j_call: TRBJ2-5; d_call: NA; v_call: TRBV5-6; clone_size: few; cdr3_nt: TGTGCCAGCAGCTTGGGTCCTCAAGAGACCCAGTACTTC; cdr3_aa: CASSLGPQETQYF
j_call: TRBJ2-1; d_call: NA; v_call: TRBV15; clone_size: NA; cdr3_nt: TGTGCCACCAGCAGAGATTACGCCCGGCGTCAGTTCTTC; cdr3_aa: CATSRDYARRQFF
j_call: TRBJ2-3; d_call: NA; v_call: TRBV12-3/TRBV12-4; clone_size: NA; cdr3_nt: TGTGCCAGCAGTTCCCAGACCACAGATACGCAGTATTTT; cdr3_aa: CASSSQTTDTQYF
j_call: TRBJ2-5; d_call: TRBD2; v_call: TRBV11-2; clone_size: NA; cdr3_nt: TGTGCCAGCAGCCTACGACTAGCGGGGGGGCAAGAGACCCAGTACTTC; cdr3_aa: CASSLRLAGGQETQYF
j_call: TRBJ2-5; d_call: NA; v_call: TRBV5-1; clone_size: NA; cdr3_nt: TGCGCCAGCAGCCCAGGGCCTACGGGGACCCAGTACTTC; cdr3_aa: CASSPGPTGTQYF
j_call: TRBJ2-6; d_call: NA; v_call: TRBV27; clone_size: many; cdr3_nt: TGTGCCAGCAGTCCCGACGGTACGGGGGCCAACGTCCTGACTTTC; cdr3_aa: CASSPDGTGANVLTF
j_call: TRBJ1-4; d_call: TRBD1; v_call: TRBV5-4; clone_size: NA; cdr3_nt: TGTGCCAGCAGCTTGCAGGGGGCTAATGAAAAACTGTTTTTT; cdr3_aa: CASSLQGANEKLFF
j_call: TRBJ1-1; d_call: NA; v_call: TRBV11-3; clone_size: few; cdr3_nt: TGTGCCAGCAGCTTAGACGGGGGCGCCGGGACTGAAGCTTTCTTT; cdr3_aa: CASSLDGGAGTEAFF
j_call: TRBJ2-1; d_call: NA; v_call: TRBV2; clone_size: NA; cdr3_nt: TGTGCCAGCAAAGTAAACAACCTTAGGGATGAGCAGTTCTTC; cdr3_aa: CASKVNNLRDEQFF
j_call: TRBJ2-5; d_call: NA; v_call: TRBV5-4; clone_size: NA; cdr3_nt: TGTGCCAGCAGCTTTAGCTTTGGGGGGCTAGGATTGGGAGAGACCCAGTACTTC; cdr3_aa: CASSFSFGGLGLGETQYF
j_call: TRBJ1-4; d_call: NA; v_call: TRBV3-1/TRBV3-2; clone_size: NA; cdr3_nt: TGTGCCAGCAGCCAGGGAACCGTTGGTGAAAAACTGTTTTTT; cdr3_aa: CASSQGTVGEKLFF
j_call: TRBJ1-5; d_call: NA; v_call: TRBV5-6; clone_size: few; cdr3_nt: TGTGCCAGCAGCTTGGGGGCCAGGATAAACCTCAATCAGCCCCAGCATTTT; cdr3_aa: CASSLGARINLNQPQHF
j_call: TRBJ2-1; d_call: TRBD2; v_call: TRBV6-4; clone_size: NA; cdr3_nt: TGTGCCAGCAGTGATGCCGGGACTACTTACAATGAGCAGTTCTTC; cdr3_aa: CASSDAGTTYNEQFF
j_call: TRBJ1-3; d_call: NA; v_call: TRBV19; clone_size: NA; cdr3_nt: TGTGCCAGTAGTATTGGAAGAATCTCTGGAAACACCATATATTTT; cdr3_aa: CASSIGRISGNTIYF
j_call: TRBJ2-7; d_call: NA; v_call: TRBV7-8; clone_size: NA; cdr3_nt: TGTGCCAGCAGCTTAGGGGGCAGGGGTCCCTACGAGCAGTACTTC; cdr3_aa: CASSLGGRGPYEQYF
j_call: TRBJ1-3; d_call: NA; v_call: TRBV30; clone_size: NA; cdr3_nt: TGTGCCTGGAAACCGCCCGGGGCTTACTCCGGAAACACCATATATTTT; cdr3_aa: CAWKPPGAYSGNTIYF
j_call: TRBJ2-7; d_call: NA; v_call: TRBV3-1/TRBV3-2; clone_size: NA; cdr3_nt: TGTGCCAGCAGCCAAGTTGGTAGAGTGAACGAGCAGTACTTC; cdr3_aa: CASSQVGRVNEQYF
j_call: TRBJ1-2; d_call: TRBD1; v_call: TRBV7-9; clone_size: NA; cdr3_nt: TGTGCCAGCAGCTCGGGGTCAGGGGGACACTATGGCTACACCTTC; cdr3_aa: CASSSGSGGHYGYTF
j_call: TRBJ2-3; d_call: NA; v_call: TRBV5-1; clone_size: NA; cdr3_nt: TGCGCCAGCAGCTTGATGGGGATGGGCACAGATACGCAGTATTTT; cdr3_aa: CASSLMGMGTDTQYF
j_call: TRBJ2-5; d_call: TRBD2; v_call: TRBV11-3; clone_size: NA; cdr3_nt: TGTGCCAGCAGGCAGCTAGCGGGAGGAGGAGAGACCCAGTACTTC; cdr3_aa: CASRQLAGGGETQYF
j_call: TRBJ1-6; d_call: NA; v_call: TRBV24-1; clone_size: NA; cdr3_nt: TGTGCCACCAGAGGGGCAGGGGAAAATTCACCCCTCCACTTT; cdr3_aa: CATRGAGENSPLHF
j_call: TRBJ2-5; d_call: NA; v_call: TRBV3-1/TRBV3-2; clone_size: NA; cdr3_nt: TGTGCCAGCAGCCAATCAGGGGGAGGGCTTCCGCAAGAGACCCAGTACTTC; cdr3_aa: CASSQSGGGLPQETQYF
j_call: TRBJ1-5; d_call: NA; v_call: TRBV2; clone_size: NA; cdr3_nt: TGTGCCAGCAGTGACGTAGGGGGGAGCAATCAGCCCCAGCATTTT; cdr3_aa: CASSDVGGSNQPQHF
j_call: TRBJ1-5; d_call: NA; v_call: TRBV3-1/TRBV3-2; clone_size: NA; cdr3_nt: TGTGCCAGCAGCTACGCCAGAAATCAGCCCCAGCATTTT; cdr3_aa: CASSYARNQPQHF
j_call: TRBJ1-2; d_call: NA; v_call: TRBV10-3; clone_size: NA; cdr3_nt: TGTGCCATCAGTGAGTACGAGGGGCCGGGGTATGGCTACACCTTC; cdr3_aa: CAISEYEGPGYGYTF
j_call: TRBJ1-6; d_call: TRBD1; v_call: TRBV2; clone_size: NA; cdr3_nt: TGTGCCAGCCATCTTGACAGGGGTGGTAATTCACCCCTCCACTTT; cdr3_aa: CASHLDRGGNSPLHF
j_call: TRBJ2-2; d_call: NA; v_call: TRBV7-7; clone_size: many; cdr3_nt: TGTGCCAGCAGCCCGGGTAGACTAGTGAACACCGGGGAGCTGTTTTTT; cdr3_aa: CASSPGRLVNTGELFF
j_call: TRBJ2-7; d_call: NA; v_call: TRBV3-1/TRBV3-2; clone_size: NA; cdr3_nt: TGTGCCAGCAGCCAAGGGTCCTACGAGCAGTACTTC; cdr3_aa: CASSQGSYEQYF
j_call: TRBJ2-7; d_call: NA; v_call: TRBV10-2; clone_size: NA; cdr3_nt: TGCGCCAGCAGCGGACGTAGGACCTACGAGCAGTACTTC; cdr3_aa: CASSGRRTYEQYF
j_call: TRBJ1-1; d_call: NA; v_call: TRBV28; clone_size: NA; cdr3_nt: TGTGCCAGCAGTTATGGGGGTAACACTGAAGCTTTCTTT; cdr3_aa: CASSYGGNTEAFF
j_call: TRBJ2-7; d_call: TRBD2; v_call: TRBV5-1; clone_size: few; cdr3_nt: TGCGCCAGCAGCGTCGGACTAGCTTTAACCTACGAGCAGTACTTC; cdr3_aa: CASSVGLALTYEQYF
j_call: TRBJ1-4; d_call: NA; v_call: TRBV5-1; clone_size: few; cdr3_nt: TGCGCCAGCAGCTTGTTAGGGATTAATGAAAAACTGTTTTTT; cdr3_aa: CASSLLGINEKLFF
j_call: TRBJ1-1; d_call: NA; v_call: TRBV27; clone_size: NA; cdr3_nt: TGTGCCAGCAGTGATCCTCAACGAATGAACACTGAAGCTTTCTTT; cdr3_aa: CASSDPQRMNTEAFF
j_call: TRBJ2-2; d_call: NA; v_call: TRBV10-2; clone_size: NA; cdr3_nt: TGCGCCAGCAGTGATGATCTGGTGGGAAAAGGGGGGGAGCTGTTTTTT; cdr3_aa: CASSDDLVGKGGELFF
j_call: TRBJ2-5; d_call: TRBD2; v_call: TRBV28; clone_size: few; cdr3_nt: TGTGCCAGCAGTCTCACTTCCGGGACTAGCGGGAGAGAGACCCAGTACTTC; cdr3_aa: CASSLTSGTSGRETQYF
j_call: TRBJ2-2; d_call: TRBD2; v_call: TRBV19; clone_size: NA; cdr3_nt: TGTGCCAGTACCTTACACGTTAGCGGGAGAACCGGGGAGCTGTTTTTT; cdr3_aa: CASTLHVSGRTGELFF
j_call: TRBJ1-2; d_call: TRBD1; v_call: TRBV6-2/TRBV6-3; clone_size: few; cdr3_nt: TGTGCCAGCAGTGACAGGGGGCGATCCTCGGCCTATGGCTACACCTTC; cdr3_aa: CASSDRGRSSAYGYTF
j_call: TRBJ2-7; d_call: TRBD1; v_call: TRBV27; clone_size: NA; cdr3_nt: TGTGCCAGCAGTTTAGGGACAGGACCCTACGAGCAGTACTTC; cdr3_aa: CASSLGTGPYEQYF
j_call: TRBJ2-4; d_call: TRBD1; v_call: TRBV9; clone_size: NA; cdr3_nt: TGTGCCAGCAGCCTAAGGACAGGTTTTGACATTCAGTACTTC; cdr3_aa: CASSLRTGFDIQYF
j_call: TRBJ2-5; d_call: TRBD2; v_call: TRBV19; clone_size: once; cdr3_nt: TGTGCCAGTAGTACTATTACCGGGACTAGCGAAGGAGAGACCCAGTACTTC; cdr3_aa: CASSTITGTSEGETQYF